This T cell receptor beta chain was profiled in a study of blood T cell repertoires in COVID-19. For the study at large: There were acute and convalescent COVID-19 samples, and they came from the United States, Italy and Spain. Nucleic acid was either cDNA or gDNA, and it came from T cells, B-cell-depleted T cells, or PBMCs.

CDR1 is WNHNN and CDR2 is SYGVQD in the germline V gene (reference sequence). This CDR3 is built from 14 residues. Concerning this clone itself: At one of its ends the junction is not consistent with the germline gene, which may arise from a read error.

Data came from immunoSEQ multiplex PCR; TCRdb stores just in-frame clones and leaves some out. The sample has approximately 220,000 clones; more than 75% are singletons. Sequenced: PBMCs or T cells enriched from blood (not recorded which). V usage is TRBV10-1 and J usage is TRBJ1-5; 7 nucleotides align to TRBD1. This sequence was found in a woman aged 40 to 55 with acute COVID-19. CDR3 amino acids: CASSAGGGNQPQHF. CDR3 in DNA: TGCGCCAGTAGTGCAGGGGGTGGCAATCAGCCCCAGCATTTT.